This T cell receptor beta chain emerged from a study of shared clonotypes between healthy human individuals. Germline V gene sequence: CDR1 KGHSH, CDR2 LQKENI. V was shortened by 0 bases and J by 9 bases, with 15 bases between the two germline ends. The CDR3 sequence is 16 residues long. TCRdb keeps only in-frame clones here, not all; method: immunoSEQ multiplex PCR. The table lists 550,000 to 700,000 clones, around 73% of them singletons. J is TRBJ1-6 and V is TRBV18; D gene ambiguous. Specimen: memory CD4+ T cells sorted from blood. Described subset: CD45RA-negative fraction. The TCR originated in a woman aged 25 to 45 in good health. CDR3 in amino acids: CASSPPGRSHGSPLHF. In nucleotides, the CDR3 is TGTGCCAGCTCACCACCCGGGCGCAGTCATGGTTCACCCCTCCACTTT.